Presented here are 13 T cell receptor beta chains from one specimen sequenced in a study of T cell repertoires in cytomegalovirus infection. Antigens of these TCRs are unknown. MiXCR was run by TCRdb on the reads, yielding one entry per CDR3 protein. The sample consists of 75,000 to 100,000 distinct CDR3 sequences, 25% to 35% of them appearing once. The material sequenced was CD8+ T cells from cultured PBMCs, taken from culture after CMV antigen stimulation. Source of these receptors: a human donor in good health (CMV status not recorded). Some clones in this sample may be carry-over from other donors' samples.

In this sample, this clonotype turned up many times. This chain joins TRBV12-3 or TRBV12-4 and TRBJ2-1; 8 nucleotides match TRBD2. The ends lost 1 base at V and 10 bases at J; junction bases unmatched: 9. The CDR3 runs 15 residues. The CDR3 DNA reads TGTGCCAGCAGTTTAGAACCAGGACTAGCAGGCGAGCAGTTCTTC. Residues: CASSLEPGLAGEQFF.

This clonotype was counted ten times or more. The genes are TRBV12-3 or TRBV12-4 and TRBJ2-3, with TRBD2 matching over 8 bases. The CDR3 contains 15 residues. V shed 4 bases, J shed 6 bases, and the junction held 9 bases outside the gene matches. CDR3 nucleotide sequence: TGTGCCAGCAGTTGGGTAGCGGGATTGAGGGATACGCAGTATTTT. It yields the protein CASSWVAGLRDTQYF.

This chain connects TRBV6-1 to TRBJ2-7; TRBD1 matches 7 bases. The germline gives CDR1 MNHNS, CDR2 SASEGT. The CDR3 is made up of 13 amino acids. The ends lost 10 bases at V and 5 bases at J; junction bases unmatched: 11. In DNA form, the CDR3 reads TGTGCCACATTGAGGGACAGTACCCACGAGCAGTACTTC. Its protein product is CATLRDSTHEQYF.

The rearrangement joins TRBV5-1 to TRBJ1-1; maybe TRBD1 (5 bases). Germline V gene lookup returns CDR1 SGHRS and CDR2 YFSETQ. The CDR3 is 15 amino acids. V shed 3 bases and J shed 8 bases, with 20 bases lying between them. CDR3: CASSSVGAGDGEAFF. The CDR3 DNA reads TGCGCCAGCAGCTCAGTCGGGGCTGGGGATGGGGAAGCTTTCTTT.

The chain combines TRBV7-8 with TRBJ1-2; maybe TRBD1 (5 bases). This CDR3 region has 15 residues. Trimming shortened V by 2 bases and J by 3 bases, and 13 bases separated the two germline ends. The V gene's germline CDR1 is SGHVS and CDR2 FQNEAQ. The CDR3 DNA is TGTGCCAGCAGCTTACTTGGACGGGACGACTATGGCTACACCTTC. Translation gives CASSLLGRDDYGYTF. Full variable domain (remainder filled in from reference TRBV7-8 and TRBJ1-2): GAGVSQSPRYKVAKRGQDVALRCDPISGHVSLFWYQQALGQGPEFLTYFQNEAQLDKSGLPSDRFFAERPEGSVSTLKIQRTQQEDSAVYLCASSLLGRDDYGYTFGSGTRLTVV.

V gene TRBV12-3 or TRBV12-4 combines with J gene TRBJ2-2; 11 bases match TRBD1. V gave up 3 bases and J gave up 7 bases; unmatched junction bases: 4. The CDR3 loop spans 15 amino acids. The CDR3 region is CASSFGQGAGGELFF. The DNA for the CDR3 is TGTGCCAGCAGTTTCGGACAGGGGGCCGGCGGGGAGCTGTTTTTT.

The rearrangement links TRBV3-1 to TRBJ2-3; 7 positions match TRBD1. V lost 0 bases to trimming and J lost 0 bases; unmatched junction nucleotides: 3. CDR3 size: 16 residues. Germline loops: CDR1 LGHDT, CDR2 YNNKEL (reference sequence). The CDR3 spells CASSQDKGASTDTQYF. The DNA for the CDR3 is TGTGCCAGCAGCCAAGATAAGGGGGCTAGCACAGATACGCAGTATTTT.

This clonotype was observed many times. The chain joins TRBV6-1 to TRBJ1-5; tentatively, D is TRBD1 (5 bases). Deletions cut 5 bases from V and 0 bases from J, with 11 bases between. The CDR3 contains 15 residues. The germline gives CDR1 MNHNS, CDR2 SASEGT. CDR3 coding DNA: TGTGCCAGCAGTTCGGGGCCATATAGCAATCAGCCCCAGCATTTT. Amino acid sequence: CASSSGPYSNQPQHF.

The chain couples TRBV19 to TRBJ1-1, with a possible D match to TRBD1 (5 bases). Germline V gene lookup returns CDR1 LNHDA and CDR2 SQIVND (reference sequence). Trimming took 4 bases from V and 0 from J, leaving 15 bases between them. This CDR3 has 16 amino acids. The CDR3 spells CASSTTGTGMNTEAFF. CDR3 DNA: TGTGCCAGTAGTACTACCGGGACCGGGATGAACACTGAAGCTTTCTTT.

This chain joins TRBV5-6 and TRBJ1-2, with unresolved D. CDR3 length equals 16 residues. Germline lookup yields CDR1 SGHDT and CDR2 YYEEEE. V lost 4 bases to trimming and J lost 3 bases, with 19 bases between them. This CDR3 reads CASSPEVVGVDYGYTF. The CDR3, as DNA: TGTGCCAGCAGCCCGGAGGTTGTCGGGGTCGACTATGGCTACACCTTC.

This clonotype was seen more than once but under ten times. This sequence joins TRBV6-6 and TRBJ1-1, with a weak D call TRBD1 (5 bases). The length of the CDR3 is 13 residues. V was clipped by 6 bases and J by 1 base, with 9 bases between them. Per the germline V gene, CDR1 is MNHNY and CDR2 is SVGAGI (reference sequence). The CDR3 reads CASRPGWNTEAFF. The CDR3 DNA reads TGTGCCAGCAGGCCAGGGTGGAACACTGAAGCTTTCTTT.

V is TRBV6-1 and J is TRBJ2-1, with TRBD1 matching over 12 bases. With V trimmed by 5 bases and J by 1 base, 12 bases remained unmatched. There are 19 residues in the CDR3. Germline loops: CDR1 MNHNS, CDR2 SASEGT. CDR3 DNA sequence: TGTGCCAGCAGTTATCCCCGGGACAGGGGGCGGGTGTCCTACAATGAGCAGTTCTTC. Translated, it gives CASSYPRDRGRVSYNEQFF.

This clonotype came up many times. The chain recombines TRBV7-8 with TRBJ2-5, with 12 positions matching TRBD2. V lost 1 base and J lost 5; bases outside the gene matches: 2. Germline values: CDR1 SGHVS, CDR2 FQNEAQ. The CDR3 runs 15 residues. CDR3 region: CASSLGGTSGETQYF. The CDR3, as DNA: TGTGCCAGCAGCTTAGGGGGGACTAGCGGGGAGACCCAGTACTTC.